This is a list of T cell receptor beta chains from one sample in a study of blood T cell repertoires in COVID-19. Some clones are missing from TCRdb's copy, which holds only in-frame ones; the method was immunoSEQ multiplex PCR. The sample includes roughly 250,000 clones, around 81% of them seen just once. The source material was peripheral blood. The receptor source for this set is a woman aged 55-69 years with active or convalescent COVID-19. Both conserved end residues are part of each CDR3.

j_call v_call cdr3_aa
TRBJ1-2 TRBV21-1 CASSKGVIGAANYGYTF
TRBJ1-6 TRBV2 CASSGVRISPLHF
TRBJ2-3 TRBV7-7 CASSLGTGNTQYF
TRBJ1-1 TRBV11-2 CASSSLSGQGGTEAFF
TRBJ2-7 TRBV19 CASSRGQESPYEQYF
TRBJ1-3 TRBV7-8 CASSFRDSSGNTIYF
TRBJ2-7 TRBV7-3 CASSPRLAGAHEQYF
TRBJ1-1 TRBV4-2 CASSQAGDTEAFF
TRBJ1-6 TRBV7-2 CASSTTGSGSPLHF
TRBJ2-3 TRBV21-1 CASSKAQGQGTDTQYF
TRBJ2-1 TRBV9 CASSSGTGVVIEQFF
TRBJ2-7 TRBV6-5 CASRIRLAGSYEQYF
TRBJ2-2 TRBV7-8 CASSVLLAGGPGELFF
TRBJ1-5 TRBV10-3 CAISELQGRQPQHF
TRBJ1-2 TRBV11-2 CASSLRGGGADYGYTF
TRBJ2-1 TRBV7-6 CASSLRTSGYNEQFF
TRBJ1-2 TRBV25-1 CASRRTGGNYGYTF
TRBJ2-5 TRBV18 CASSLEETQYF
TRBJ1-2 TRBV7-3 CASSPDSHYGYTF
TRBJ1-2 TRBV19 CASSIDGSGYGYTF
TRBJ2-3 TRBV19 CASSIGAIADTQYF
TRBJ1-1 TRBV7-3 CASSPGGTEAFF
TRBJ2-7 TRBV7-2 CASSLASGEQYF
TRBJ1-2 TRBV10-2 CASRETGAVYGYTF
TRBJ2-7 TRBV5-4 CASSGGGTTYEQYF
TRBJ2-7 TRBV6-2/TRBV6-3 CASSARTGFSYEQYF
TRBJ2-5 TRBV5-6 CASSSRGEDFQETQYF
TRBJ1-5 TRBV2 CASLGTGYTDQPQHF
TRBJ2-2 TRBV28 CASSLVGRGLTGELFF
TRBJ1-5 TRBV6-6 CASSPGQGPPQPQHF
TRBJ2-3 TRBV6-6 CASSPPPGLAGASTDTQYF
TRBJ1-2 TRBV30 CAWSGIRQVNYGYTF
TRBJ1-1 TRBV10-2 CASSIQGVNTEAFF
TRBJ2-2 TRBV5-1 CASSLGTANTGELFF
TRBJ2-2 TRBV13 CASSFGGAQDTGELFF
TRBJ1-4 TRBV30 CAWSSGTGNEKLFF
TRBJ2-6 TRBV19 CASSIRQGASGANVLTF
TRBJ2-5 TRBV6-4 CASSLRGTGSETQYF
TRBJ2-3 TRBV5-1 CASSFGAARSTDTQYF
TRBJ2-1 TRBV5-8 CASSLVAGGYYNEQFF
TRBJ2-7 TRBV30 CAWRKRDRGYEQYF
TRBJ2-2 TRBV9 CASGVKRDGELFF
TRBJ2-3 TRBV7-3 CASSKTSGGAVDTQYF
TRBJ2-1 TRBV7-2 CASSLERGAYNEQFF
TRBJ2-7 TRBV6-5 CASSTPGTGAYEQYF
TRBJ2-3 TRBV25-1 CASSERRGGKDTQYF
TRBJ2-7 TRBV9 CASSVGGVSRGPYEQYF
TRBJ2-7 TRBV5-1 CASSLVAYEQYF
TRBJ1-2 TRBV6-2/TRBV6-3 CASSYSGVGYGYTF
TRBJ2-5 TRBV7-6 CASSTREVEFQETQYF
TRBJ1-6 TRBV4-1 CASSPIGGSLEYSPLHF
TRBJ1-6 TRBV7-8 CASTTRWYNSPLHF
TRBJ1-2 TRBV6-5 CASSYRGGYTF
TRBJ2-3 TRBV4-2 CASSQARTSDSTDTQYF
TRBJ2-1 TRBV6-4 CASSDGATWEQFF